A selection of T cell receptor beta chains follows, all from one sample in a study of identical twins. TCRdb passed the 5' RACE reads through MiXCR, listing each CDR3 protein once. The table records around 490,000 distinct CDR3 sequences, 12% to 15% of them present only once. These data are also associated with another study on yellow fever vaccine responses in identical twins.

Sequenced input: CD4+ T cells sorted from blood. The origin of the receptors is a woman younger than 30 in good health. The CDR3 runs from the conserved cysteine through the conserved F or W. The D gene is left open where the match is weak. Some rows mark clone size as missing; the rest say once, few, many or name a class of expanded clone.

clone size: few; CDR3 length: 14; D gene: TRBD2; V gene: TRBV29-1; J gene: TRBJ2-1; CDR3 DNA: TGCAGCGCCAGAGCGGGGGGGCTAAGTAATGAGCAGTTCTTC; CDR3 protein: CSARAGGLSNEQFF
clone size: few; CDR3 length: 11; D gene: -; V gene: TRBV20-1; J gene: TRBJ2-3; CDR3 DNA: TGCAGTGCCTTACGGATAGATACGCAGTATTTT; CDR3 protein: CSALRIDTQYF
clone size: few; CDR3 length: 16; D gene: -; V gene: TRBV5-1; J gene: TRBJ2-7; CDR3 DNA: TGCGCCAGCAGGGTGGGGCCTGAGGGGTTCTCCTACGAGCAGTACTTC; CDR3 protein: CASRVGPEGFSYEQYF
clone size: few; CDR3 length: 15; D gene: -; V gene: TRBV18; J gene: TRBJ2-5; CDR3 DNA: TGTGCCAGCTCACCCGACTCAACTAGCACGGAGACCCAGTACTTC; CDR3 protein: CASSPDSTSTETQYF
clone size: -; CDR3 length: 15; D gene: -; V gene: TRBV2; J gene: TRBJ2-3; CDR3 DNA: TGTGCCAGCAGTGAGGTGGAGGCGGCCACAGATACGCAGTATTTT; CDR3 protein: CASSEVEAATDTQYF
clone size: -; CDR3 length: 15; D gene: TRBD2; V gene: TRBV5-1; J gene: TRBJ2-5; CDR3 DNA: TGCGCCAGCAGCTTGGCTAGCGGGAGAGCGGAGACCCAGTACTTC; CDR3 protein: CASSLASGRAETQYF
clone size: -; CDR3 length: 15; D gene: -; V gene: TRBV20-1; J gene: TRBJ2-3; CDR3 DNA: TGCAGTGTATCGGAAACACTTTCTAGCACAGATACGCAGTATTTT; CDR3 protein: CSVSETLSSTDTQYF
clone size: few; CDR3 length: 13; D gene: -; V gene: TRBV19; J gene: TRBJ2-7; CDR3 DNA: TGTGCCAGTAGTACCGAACCATACTACGAGCAGTACTTC; CDR3 protein: CASSTEPYYEQYF
clone size: many; CDR3 length: 15; D gene: -; V gene: TRBV25-1; J gene: TRBJ1-6; CDR3 DNA: TGTGCCAGCAGTGACCGGGACACCTATAATTCACCCCTCCACTTT; CDR3 protein: CASSDRDTYNSPLHF
clone size: few; CDR3 length: 14; D gene: -; V gene: TRBV5-1; J gene: TRBJ2-1; CDR3 DNA: TGCGCCAGCAGCTTGGGCCAAGGAATGAATGAGCAGTTCTTC; CDR3 protein: CASSLGQGMNEQFF
clone size: many; CDR3 length: 13; D gene: -; V gene: TRBV12-3/TRBV12-4; J gene: TRBJ1-1; CDR3 DNA: TGTGCCAGCAGTTTAGGGGGCGCGACTGAAGCTTTCTTT; CDR3 protein: CASSLGGATEAFF
clone size: -; CDR3 length: 13; D gene: -; V gene: TRBV6-1; J gene: TRBJ2-3; CDR3 DNA: TGTGCCAGCACCCCTTCCTTCGGCTTAACGCAGTATTTT; CDR3 protein: CASTPSFGLTQYF
clone size: -; CDR3 length: 16; D gene: TRBD1; V gene: TRBV10-3; J gene: TRBJ1-5; CDR3 DNA: TGTGCCATCAGTGAGTTTGGGGACAGAGCTGGTATATCCCAGCATTTT; CDR3 protein: CAISEFGDRAGISQHF
clone size: -; CDR3 length: 15; D gene: TRBD2; V gene: TRBV20-1; J gene: TRBJ2-1; CDR3 DNA: TGCAGTGCTACCCGAACTAGCGGGAGGGCGGATGAGCAGTTCTTC; CDR3 protein: CSATRTSGRADEQFF
clone size: few; CDR3 length: 15; D gene: -; V gene: TRBV11-2; J gene: TRBJ2-2; CDR3 DNA: TGTGCCAGCAGCTTAGATTCGTCGGGTTTCGGGGAGCTGTTTTTT; CDR3 protein: CASSLDSSGFGELFF
clone size: -; CDR3 length: 14; D gene: -; V gene: TRBV27; J gene: TRBJ1-2; CDR3 DNA: TGTGCCAGCAGTTTAGCGGCAGGGATCTATGGCTACACCTTC; CDR3 protein: CASSLAAGIYGYTF
clone size: -; CDR3 length: 13; D gene: -; V gene: TRBV12-3/TRBV12-4; J gene: TRBJ2-7; CDR3 DNA: TGTGCCAGCAGGCGGGACAGCGGATACGAGCAGTACTTC; CDR3 protein: CASRRDSGYEQYF
clone size: few; CDR3 length: 16; D gene: TRBD2; V gene: TRBV7-7; J gene: TRBJ2-2; CDR3 DNA: TGTGCCAGCAGCTTAACAGCGGCGGGGGGCACCGGGGAGCTGTTTTTT; CDR3 protein: CASSLTAAGGTGELFF
clone size: few; CDR3 length: 16; D gene: TRBD1; V gene: TRBV9; J gene: TRBJ2-2; CDR3 DNA: TGTGCCAGCACCAAATCACAGGGGGCCGGCACCGGGGAGCTGTTTTTT; CDR3 protein: CASTKSQGAGTGELFF
clone size: many; CDR3 length: 14; D gene: -; V gene: TRBV10-3; J gene: TRBJ2-3; CDR3 DNA: TGTGCCATCAGTGAGTCGGCGAGCACAGATACGCAGTATTTT; CDR3 protein: CAISESASTDTQYF
clone size: few; CDR3 length: 14; D gene: -; V gene: TRBV6-1; J gene: TRBJ2-4; CDR3 DNA: TGTGCCAGCAGTCCGGGGGCTTCCAAAAACATTCAGTACTTC; CDR3 protein: CASSPGASKNIQYF
clone size: many; CDR3 length: 15; D gene: TRBD1; V gene: TRBV5-1; J gene: TRBJ2-5; CDR3 DNA: TGCGCCAGCAGCTTAACGGGACAGGGACAAGAGACCCAGTACTTC; CDR3 protein: CASSLTGQGQETQYF
clone size: few; CDR3 length: 13; D gene: TRBD1; V gene: TRBV5-1; J gene: TRBJ1-1; CDR3 DNA: TGCGCCAGCAGCGCGGTGACAGGGTTTGAAACTTTCTTT; CDR3 protein: CASSAVTGFETFF
clone size: few; CDR3 length: 18; D gene: TRBD2; V gene: TRBV3-1; J gene: TRBJ2-3; CDR3 DNA: TGTGCCAGCAGCCAAGCCGCTGGGACTAGCGGGCGGCGAGATACGCAGTATTTT; CDR3 protein: CASSQAAGTSGRRDTQYF
clone size: few; CDR3 length: 16; D gene: TRBD1; V gene: TRBV7-9; J gene: TRBJ2-1; CDR3 DNA: TGTGCCAGCAGTTTCTCCGGGACAGGGTTCGAAAATGAGCAGTTCTTC; CDR3 protein: CASSFSGTGFENEQFF
clone size: -; CDR3 length: 15; D gene: -; V gene: TRBV3-1; J gene: TRBJ1-1; CDR3 DNA: TGTGCCAGCAGCCAAGGCTGGTCTGGTACCACTGAAGCTTTCTTT; CDR3 protein: CASSQGWSGTTEAFF
clone size: many; CDR3 length: 15; D gene: -; V gene: TRBV15; J gene: TRBJ2-1; CDR3 DNA: TGTGCCACCAGCCTGCGACTAGGTCAAGGCAATGAGCAGTTCTTC; CDR3 protein: CATSLRLGQGNEQFF
clone size: once; CDR3 length: 16; D gene: -; V gene: TRBV11-2; J gene: TRBJ2-1; CDR3 DNA: TGTGCCAGCAGCCGAAGCTACTCGGGGGCCATAAATGAGCAGTTCTTC; CDR3 protein: CASSRSYSGAINEQFF
clone size: -; CDR3 length: 14; D gene: -; V gene: TRBV12-3/TRBV12-4; J gene: TRBJ1-5; CDR3 DNA: TGTGCCAGCAGTTTATTAGGGGAGGGGCAGCCCCAGCATTTT; CDR3 protein: CASSLLGEGQPQHF
clone size: few; CDR3 length: 14; D gene: -; V gene: TRBV29-1; J gene: TRBJ2-1; CDR3 DNA: TGCAGCGTGGAGACAGCGGGACAATACAATGAGCAGTTCTTC; CDR3 protein: CSVETAGQYNEQFF
clone size: few; CDR3 length: 16; D gene: TRBD1; V gene: TRBV9; J gene: TRBJ2-5; CDR3 DNA: TGTGCCAGCAGCGCGAATCCCGGGACAGTGAGGGAGACCCAGTACTTC; CDR3 protein: CASSANPGTVRETQYF
clone size: -; CDR3 length: 15; D gene: -; V gene: TRBV7-2; J gene: TRBJ2-5; CDR3 DNA: TGTGCCAGCAGCCCGCTCCGAGGGAGTGGAGAGACCCAGTACTTC; CDR3 protein: CASSPLRGSGETQYF
clone size: -; CDR3 length: 16; D gene: TRBD2; V gene: TRBV6-1; J gene: TRBJ2-1; CDR3 DNA: TGTGCCAGCAGGGGACTAGATCCGGGCTCCTACAATGAGCAGTTCTTC; CDR3 protein: CASRGLDPGSYNEQFF
clone size: -; CDR3 length: 16; D gene: -; V gene: TRBV24-1; J gene: TRBJ2-3; CDR3 DNA: TGTGCCACCAGTGAACCCGGGGGCGGGAGCACAGATACGCAGTATTTT; CDR3 protein: CATSEPGGGSTDTQYF
clone size: -; CDR3 length: 15; D gene: -; V gene: TRBV6-5; J gene: TRBJ2-3; CDR3 DNA: TGTGCCAGCAGTTACTCTATAGCGGACACAGATACGCAGTATTTT; CDR3 protein: CASSYSIADTDTQYF
clone size: -; CDR3 length: 14; D gene: -; V gene: TRBV7-9; J gene: TRBJ2-7; CDR3 DNA: TGTGCCAGCAGCCAGGCGGGTCTAGCCAACGAGCAGTACTTC; CDR3 protein: CASSQAGLANEQYF
clone size: few; CDR3 length: 20; D gene: -; V gene: TRBV24-1; J gene: TRBJ2-2; CDR3 DNA: TGTGCCACCAGTGACTTTAAATCTACCGGGCCCCGGGCGGGGACCGGGGAGCTGTTTTTT; CDR3 protein: CATSDFKSTGPRAGTGELFF
clone size: -; CDR3 length: 14; D gene: TRBD2; V gene: TRBV12-3/TRBV12-4; J gene: TRBJ2-2; CDR3 DNA: TGTGCAGCGGGGGGAGCGCTAAACACCGGGGAGCTGTTTTTT; CDR3 protein: CAAGGALNTGELFF
clone size: -; CDR3 length: 14; D gene: -; V gene: TRBV20-1; J gene: TRBJ1-5; CDR3 DNA: TGCAGTGCTAGAGATTGGGAGGGCAATCAGCCCCAGCATTTT; CDR3 protein: CSARDWEGNQPQHF
clone size: -; CDR3 length: 16; D gene: -; V gene: TRBV6-5; J gene: TRBJ2-7; CDR3 DNA: TGTGCCAGCAGTTACTCGACGCTGACAGGAACCTACGAGCAGTACTTC; CDR3 protein: CASSYSTLTGTYEQYF
clone size: few; CDR3 length: 11; D gene: -; V gene: TRBV19; J gene: TRBJ2-3; CDR3 DNA: TGTGCCAGTGCATCGTTAGATACGCAGTATTTT; CDR3 protein: CASASLDTQYF
clone size: few; CDR3 length: 13; D gene: TRBD1; V gene: TRBV4-2; J gene: TRBJ1-2; CDR3 DNA: TGTGCCAGCAGCCAGAGGGACAGGGGCGGCTACACCTTC; CDR3 protein: CASSQRDRGGYTF
clone size: -; CDR3 length: 12; D gene: -; V gene: TRBV20-1; J gene: TRBJ1-2; CDR3 DNA: TGCAGTGCTAGCAAAATAAGCTATGGCTACACCTTC; CDR3 protein: CSASKISYGYTF
clone size: few; CDR3 length: 14; D gene: TRBD2; V gene: TRBV20-1; J gene: TRBJ2-2; CDR3 DNA: TGCAGTGCCCTTAGCGGGGGGGCCGCCGGGGAGCTGTTTTTT; CDR3 protein: CSALSGGAAGELFF
clone size: few; CDR3 length: 15; D gene: -; V gene: TRBV12-3/TRBV12-4; J gene: TRBJ1-3; CDR3 DNA: TGTGCCAGCAGTCCCACAGGGTACTCTGGAAACACCATATATTTT; CDR3 protein: CASSPTGYSGNTIYF
clone size: -; CDR3 length: 14; D gene: -; V gene: TRBV7-2; J gene: TRBJ2-7; CDR3 DNA: TGTGCCAGCAGCTTCGGCGGGACTCAGTACGAGCAGTACTTC; CDR3 protein: CASSFGGTQYEQYF
clone size: few; CDR3 length: 16; D gene: TRBD2; V gene: TRBV4-1; J gene: TRBJ2-5; CDR3 DNA: TGCGCCAGCAGCCACGCACCCGGGAGGGGTGAAGAGACCCAGTACTTC; CDR3 protein: CASSHAPGRGEETQYF
clone size: few; CDR3 length: 14; D gene: -; V gene: TRBV11-2; J gene: TRBJ2-5; CDR3 DNA: TGTGCCAGCAGCTTAACCAGACAGAGAGAGACCCAGTACTTC; CDR3 protein: CASSLTRQRETQYF
clone size: few; CDR3 length: 16; D gene: TRBD2; V gene: TRBV3-1; J gene: TRBJ2-2; CDR3 DNA: TGTGCCAGCAAAATGGTAGCGGGGGGGAGCACCGGGGAGCTGTTTTTT; CDR3 protein: CASKMVAGGSTGELFF
clone size: -; CDR3 length: 14; D gene: -; V gene: TRBV12-3/TRBV12-4; J gene: TRBJ1-1; CDR3 DNA: TGTGCCAGCACATCCAAAGCGGAGGGCACTGAAGCTTTCTTT; CDR3 protein: CASTSKAEGTEAFF
clone size: few; CDR3 length: 15; D gene: -; V gene: TRBV20-1; J gene: TRBJ2-1; CDR3 DNA: TGCAGTGCTAGGCCCCGGTTTAGCGGCCTCAATGAGCAGTTCTTC; CDR3 protein: CSARPRFSGLNEQFF
clone size: -; CDR3 length: 17; D gene: -; V gene: TRBV10-3; J gene: TRBJ2-6; CDR3 DNA: TGTGCCATCAGTGAAGGTACCGGTCTGGTGGGGGCCAACGTCCTGACTTTC; CDR3 protein: CAISEGTGLVGANVLTF
clone size: many; CDR3 length: 13; D gene: -; V gene: TRBV5-8; J gene: TRBJ2-1; CDR3 DNA: TGTGCCAGCAGCTTGGGTGGGGCGAATGAGCAGTTCTTC; CDR3 protein: CASSLGGANEQFF
clone size: few; CDR3 length: 14; D gene: -; V gene: TRBV5-1; J gene: TRBJ2-7; CDR3 DNA: TGCGCCAGCAGCTTATGGGGCAACTCCTACGAGCAGTACTTC; CDR3 protein: CASSLWGNSYEQYF
clone size: few; CDR3 length: 14; D gene: TRBD1; V gene: TRBV2; J gene: TRBJ2-7; CDR3 DNA: TGTGCCAGAGGGGGACAGGAGAGGGCCTACGAGCAGTACTTC; CDR3 protein: CARGGQERAYEQYF
clone size: once; CDR3 length: 14; D gene: TRBD2; V gene: TRBV15; J gene: TRBJ2-5; CDR3 DNA: TGTGCCACCAGCAGCGGGGGGGCCAGAGAGACCCAGTACTTC; CDR3 protein: CATSSGGARETQYF
clone size: many; CDR3 length: 17; D gene: -; V gene: TRBV10-3; J gene: TRBJ2-1; CDR3 DNA: TGTGCCATCAGTGGGGCAAGTCCCCAGGGGACCTACAATGAGCAGTTCTTC; CDR3 protein: CAISGASPQGTYNEQFF
clone size: few; CDR3 length: 14; D gene: -; V gene: TRBV4-1; J gene: TRBJ1-2; CDR3 DNA: TGCGCCAGCAGCCAAGACAGGGATGGCTATGGCTACACCTTC; CDR3 protein: CASSQDRDGYGYTF
clone size: -; CDR3 length: 15; D gene: -; V gene: TRBV5-5; J gene: TRBJ2-3; CDR3 DNA: TGTGCCAGCAGCTTTGGCGGGGGCGAGAGAGATACGCAGTATTTT; CDR3 protein: CASSFGGGERDTQYF
clone size: many; CDR3 length: 13; D gene: -; V gene: TRBV29-1; J gene: TRBJ1-1; CDR3 DNA: TGCAGCACCAACAGGGTCGATAATTCTGAAGCTTTCTTT; CDR3 protein: CSTNRVDNSEAFF